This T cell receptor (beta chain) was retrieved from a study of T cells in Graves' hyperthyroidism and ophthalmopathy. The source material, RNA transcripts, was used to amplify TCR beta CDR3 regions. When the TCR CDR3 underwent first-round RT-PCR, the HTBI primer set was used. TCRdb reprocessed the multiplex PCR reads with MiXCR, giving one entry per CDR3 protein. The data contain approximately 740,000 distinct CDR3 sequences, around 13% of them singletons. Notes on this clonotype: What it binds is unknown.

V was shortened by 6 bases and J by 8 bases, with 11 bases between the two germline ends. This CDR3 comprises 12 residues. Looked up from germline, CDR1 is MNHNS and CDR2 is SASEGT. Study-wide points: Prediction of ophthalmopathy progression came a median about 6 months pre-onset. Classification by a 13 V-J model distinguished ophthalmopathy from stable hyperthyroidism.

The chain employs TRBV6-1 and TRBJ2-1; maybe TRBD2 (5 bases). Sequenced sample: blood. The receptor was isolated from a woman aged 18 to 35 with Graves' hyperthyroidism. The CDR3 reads CASRGSRDEQFF. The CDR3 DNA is TGTGCCAGCAGAGGGAGCCGGGATGAGCAGTTCTTC.